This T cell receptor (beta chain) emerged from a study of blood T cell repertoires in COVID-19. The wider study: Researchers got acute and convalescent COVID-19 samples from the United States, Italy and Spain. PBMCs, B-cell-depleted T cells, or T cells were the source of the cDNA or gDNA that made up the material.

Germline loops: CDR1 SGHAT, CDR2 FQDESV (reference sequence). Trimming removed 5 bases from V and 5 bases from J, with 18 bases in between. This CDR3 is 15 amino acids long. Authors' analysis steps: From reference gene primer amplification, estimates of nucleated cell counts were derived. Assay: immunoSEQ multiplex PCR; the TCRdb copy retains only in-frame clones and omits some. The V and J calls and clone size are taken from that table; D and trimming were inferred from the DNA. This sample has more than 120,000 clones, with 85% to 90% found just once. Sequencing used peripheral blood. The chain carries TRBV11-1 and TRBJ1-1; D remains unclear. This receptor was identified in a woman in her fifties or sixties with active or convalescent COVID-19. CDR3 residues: CASSPRADQVTEAFF. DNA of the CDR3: TGTGCCAGCAGCCCGCGCGCTGACCAGGTGACTGAAGCTTTCTTT.